The TCR beta chain under discussion was sequenced for a study of blood T cell repertoires in COVID-19. About the research overall: There were acute and convalescent COVID-19 samples, and they came from the United States, Italy and Spain.

Authors' analysis steps: Reference gene primer amplification gave nucleated cell count estimates. The data were produced by immunoSEQ multiplex PCR, yet TCRdb's version contains in-frame clones alone and is incomplete. From that table come the V and J calls and clone size; the DNA was used to work out D and trimming. The repertoire holds roughly 68,000 clones, roughly 88% seen once, with roughly 40% in the top ten. With 4 bases clipped from V and 6 bases from J, the junction kept 5 bases outside the gene matches. CDR1 LGHNA and CDR2 YNFKEQ come from the germline V gene. The CDR3 consists of 14 residues. Seattle researchers signed up patients amid active infection and tracked them longitudinally.

This chain uses TRBV4-2 with TRBJ2-2; TRBD1 matches at 7 bases. Sequencing was performed on peripheral blood. This clonotype was sampled from a woman aged 55-69 years with COVID-19, enrolled during active disease. This CDR3 reads CASSPRQGAGELFF. Here the CDR3 DNA reads TGTGCCAGCAGCCCCCGACAGGGCGCCGGGGAGCTGTTTTTT.